This is a list of T cell receptor beta chains from one sample in a study of ipilimumab plus nivolumab after autologous stem cell transplantation. Assay used: immunoSEQ multiplex PCR; TCRdb lists only in-frame clones, some missing. The data contain 15,000 to 20,000 clones, roughly four fifths of them singletons. Here the sequenced sample was PBMCs, taken in a trial of ipilimumab plus nivolumab as post-transplant consolidation. The receptors originated from a male donor with diffuse large B-cell lymphoma. The CDR3 runs from the conserved cysteine through the conserved F or W. The order of the fields is V gene, clone size, J gene, D gene, CDR3 DNA, CDR3 protein. D genes are given only for firm matches. Only some rows state a clone size, as once, few, many or a class for expanded clones.

TRBV9,-,TRBJ1-1,-,TGTGCCAGCAGCCCCCCGGACCTATTTTTGAACACTGAAGCTTTCTTT,CASSPPDLFLNTEAFF
TRBV6-5,once,TRBJ1-1,-,TGTGCCAGCGCCTCGGGGGGCATGGGCACTGAAGCTTTCTTT,CASASGGMGTEAFF
TRBV5-4,-,TRBJ1-3,TRBD1,TGTGCCAGCAGCTCGGGTCAGACAGGGGTCCTTTCTGGAAACACCATATATTTT,CASSSGQTGVLSGNTIYF
TRBV19,-,TRBJ2-7,-,TGTGCCAGTAGTATAGATTCGTTGGCGCCCAACTACGAGCAGTACTTC,CASSIDSLAPNYEQYF
TRBV7-8,-,TRBJ2-7,TRBD2,TGTGCCAGCAGCTTAGGTCTCGGCGGGGGGTTCTACGAGCAGTACTTC,CASSLGLGGGFYEQYF
TRBV9,-,TRBJ2-2,-,TGTGCCAGCAGCTCCCGCGAGGGGGGGCCCGTGGTTGGGGAGCTGTTTTTT,CASSSREGGPVVGELFF
TRBV6-1,-,TRBJ2-2,-,TGTGCCAGCTGCTGGGGACCAGCTAACGGGGAGCTGTTTTTT,CASCWGPANGELFF
TRBV5-1,-,TRBJ1-2,-,TGCGCCAGCAGCTTGGCCGGGGGAAAAAGTGTAGACTATGGCTACACCTTC,CASSLAGGKSVDYGYTF
TRBV19,-,TRBJ1-4,-,TGTGCCAGTAGCTCTCCCGCTGGTAATGAAAAACTGTTTTTT,CASSSPAGNEKLFF
TRBV6-1,few,TRBJ2-7,-,TGTGCCAGCAGTGATCAATCGGGCGCGGGGGAGCAGTACTTC,CASSDQSGAGEQYF
TRBV6-1,-,TRBJ1-1,-,TGTGCCAGCTACTTGGGGGGGGTGTCGAACACTGAAGCTTTCTTT,CASYLGGVSNTEAFF
TRBV30,-,TRBJ1-5,TRBD1,TGTGCCTGGAGTGTATATGGTGCAGGGGACAGTCAGCCCCAGCATTTT,CAWSVYGAGDSQPQHF
TRBV7-2,few,TRBJ2-7,-,TGTGCCAGCAGCTTATTACCAGGGCAATCCTACGAGCAGTACTTC,CASSLLPGQSYEQYF
TRBV5-1,-,TRBJ2-3,TRBD2,TGCGCCAGCAGCCCAAACACATTAGGACTAGCGGTTAGCACAGATACGCAGTATTTT,CASSPNTLGLAVSTDTQYF
TRBV15,-,TRBJ1-1,-,TGTGCCACCAGCAGGTCGGACGGGACCCTTGAAGCTTTCTTT,CATSRSDGTLEAFF
TRBV10-3,-,TRBJ2-3,TRBD1,TGTGCCATCAGTGCGGGACAGGGGAGCACAGATACGCAGTATTTT,CAISAGQGSTDTQYF
TRBV6-6,-,TRBJ1-6,-,TGTGCCAGCAGCCTGGGACTGCTTAATTCACCCCTCCACTTT,CASSLGLLNSPLHF
TRBV10-1,-,TRBJ1-1,-,TGCGCCAGCAGTGAGGTATACCAGGGAAAATTGAACACTGAAGCTTTCTTT,CASSEVYQGKLNTEAFF
TRBV27,-,TRBJ2-7,-,TGTGCCAGCAGTTTATTCGGGGGCTACTACGAGCAGTACTTC,CASSLFGGYYEQYF
TRBV21-1,-,TRBJ2-1,-,TGTGCCACCTTCGGTAGGGGTCGGGAGCAGTTCTTC,CATFGRGREQFF
TRBV10-2,-,TRBJ1-3,-,TGCGCCAGCAGTGGCCCTGGAAACACCATATATTTT,CASSGPGNTIYF
TRBV10-1,-,TRBJ2-7,-,TGCGCCAGCAGTGAGTCCGGCGAGCAGTACTTC,CASSESGEQYF
TRBV9,-,TRBJ2-1,TRBD2,TGTGCCAGCAGCGTCTCGCGGGGGGGCCGCAATGAGCAGTTCTTC,CASSVSRGGRNEQFF
TRBV7-3,-,TRBJ2-1,TRBD2,TGTGCCAGCAGCGGGGTAGCGGGAGCGGGCCACAATGAGCAGTTCTTC,CASSGVAGAGHNEQFF
TRBV5-6,-,TRBJ2-7,-,TGTGCCAGCAGCTTTGTTGAAGAGCAGTACTTC,CASSFVEEQYF
TRBV7-2,once,TRBJ2-7,-,TGTGCCAGCTCTCAATGGGTGGCAAACTACGAGCAGTACTTC,CASSQWVANYEQYF
TRBV9,-,TRBJ2-2,-,TGTGCCAGCAGCGTCGCGGAGGCCGGCGGGGAGCTGTTTTTT,CASSVAEAGGELFF
TRBV11-3,-,TRBJ1-3,-,TGTGCCAGCAGCTTAAATCATGGAAACACCATATATTTT,CASSLNHGNTIYF
TRBV7-9,-,TRBJ2-5,TRBD2,TGTGCCAGCCCCGGCCCCCCACTAGCGGCTTCGGAAGAGACCCAGTACTTC,CASPGPPLAASEETQYF
TRBV4-1,medium-sized,TRBJ1-1,-,TGCGCCAGCAGCCAGACGACAGTGAACACTGAAGCTTTCTTT,CASSQTTVNTEAFF
TRBV30,-,TRBJ1-2,TRBD1,TGTGCCTGGAGGACGACAGGGGGCAACTATGGCTACACCTTC,CAWRTTGGNYGYTF
TRBV5-1,-,TRBJ1-2,-,TGCGCCAGCAGCTTAGAGACAGCTAACTATGGCTACACCTTC,CASSLETANYGYTF
TRBV5-1,-,TRBJ2-3,-,TGCGCCAGCAGCTCCGACAGCGCTAGCACAGATACGCAGTATTTT,CASSSDSASTDTQYF
TRBV19,-,TRBJ1-1,TRBD1,TGTGCCAGTAGTATTCCCTGGACAGGGCTAAACACTGAAGCTTTCTTT,CASSIPWTGLNTEAFF
TRBV6-6,-,TRBJ2-7,TRBD2,TGTGCCAGCACCCAAAGTTTGGGATTAGCGGGTAACGAGCAGTACTTC,CASTQSLGLAGNEQYF
TRBV2,few,TRBJ1-1,-,TGTGCCAGCACCAATCGAAGACAGCTGAACACTGAAGCTTTCTTT,CASTNRRQLNTEAFF
TRBV28,-,TRBJ2-6,-,TGTGCCAGCATGAGGAGCTCTGGGGCCAACGTCCTGACTTTC,CASMRSSGANVLTF
TRBV7-2,-,TRBJ2-7,TRBD2,TGTGCCAGCAGCTTTGTAGCGGGGGGCTCCTACGAGCAGTACTTC,CASSFVAGGSYEQYF
TRBV7-2,-,TRBJ1-1,TRBD1,TGTGCCAGCAGCCCCCGCCGGGACAGGGGCACTGAAGCTTTCTTT,CASSPRRDRGTEAFF
TRBV7-2,once,TRBJ1-1,-,TGTGCCAGCTCGAGCGGAGGCACTGAAGCTTTCTTT,CASSSGGTEAFF
TRBV6-6,-,TRBJ1-4,-,TGTGCCAGCAAAGAGACGACAACTAATGAAAAACTGTTTTTT,CASKETTTNEKLFF
TRBV2,-,TRBJ2-2,-,TGTGCCAGCTCTGGGGGCTCTAGGACCACCGGGGAGCTGTTTTTT,CASSGGSRTTGELFF
TRBV30,once,TRBJ2-7,TRBD2,TGTGCCTGGAGCTCTTCGACTAGCGGGAGGGAGTACTTC,CAWSSSTSGREYF
TRBV7-2,-,TRBJ2-1,-,TGTGCCAGCAGCTTAACCGGAGACAATGAGCAGTTCTTC,CASSLTGDNEQFF
TRBV6-5,-,TRBJ2-7,TRBD1,TGTGCCAGGCCCAGACAGGGGGCCTACGAGCAGTACTTC,CARPRQGAYEQYF
TRBV30,-,TRBJ1-6,-,TGTGCCGGGGTCACAGGGTCGGTTAATTCACCCCTCCACTTT,CAGVTGSVNSPLHF
TRBV19,-,TRBJ2-1,TRBD2,TGTGCCAGTAGTATAGCTAGCGGGGGTTACAATGAGCAGTTCTTC,CASSIASGGYNEQFF
TRBV7-2,-,TRBJ1-5,-,TGTGCCAGCAGCTTATCCGGACGGAGAAATCAGCCCCAGCATTTT,CASSLSGRRNQPQHF
TRBV27,-,TRBJ2-3,TRBD2,TGTGCCAGCAGTTTTACTGGCCTAGCGGGAGGCCCAAGCACAGATACGCAGTATTTT,CASSFTGLAGGPSTDTQYF
TRBV7-9,-,TRBJ2-2,TRBD2,TGTGCCAGCAGCTCAAAGGGGACTAGCGGGCCCGGGGAGCTGTTTTTT,CASSSKGTSGPGELFF
TRBV6-1,-,TRBJ1-5,-,TGTGCCAGCAGTGAAACCCCACCCCTAACACGGGCTCAGCCCCAGCATTTT,CASSETPPLTRAQPQHF
TRBV4-3,-,TRBJ2-7,-,TGCGCCAGCAGCCAAGATACTTCCTACGAGCAGTACTTC,CASSQDTSYEQYF
TRBV29-1,-,TRBJ1-2,-,TGCAGCGTTGAAGATCTAACGGAGGGCTACACCTTC,CSVEDLTEGYTF
TRBV5-1,few,TRBJ2-7,-,TGCGCCAGTAAACACGGCGATGGGGACTACGAGCAGTACTTC,CASKHGDGDYEQYF